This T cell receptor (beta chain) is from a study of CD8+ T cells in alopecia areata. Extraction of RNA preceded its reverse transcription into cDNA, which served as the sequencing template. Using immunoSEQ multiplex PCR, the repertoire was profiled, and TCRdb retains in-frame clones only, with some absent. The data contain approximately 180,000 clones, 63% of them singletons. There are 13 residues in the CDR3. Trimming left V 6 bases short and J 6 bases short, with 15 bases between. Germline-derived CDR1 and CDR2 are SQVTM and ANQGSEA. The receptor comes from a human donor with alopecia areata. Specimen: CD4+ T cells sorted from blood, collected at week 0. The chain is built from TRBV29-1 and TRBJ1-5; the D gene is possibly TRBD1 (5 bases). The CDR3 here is CSVKGQGSQPQHF. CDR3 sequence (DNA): TGCAGCGTCAAGGGGCAGGGTAGTCAGCCCCAGCATTTT.